This TCR beta chain was obtained from a study of glioma-infiltrating T cells listed by TCRdb under 2016. Notes on the research overall: Sequencing of TCR alpha- and beta-chain repertoires was performed on glioma tissue, on non-neoplastic brain tissue, and on matched peripheral blood mononuclear cells. The paired cohort was made up of three low-grade glioma patients, eight or nine primary glioblastoma patients and three non-glioma patients who contributed non-neoplastic brain tissue. Each tissue-infiltrating repertoire was compared with the same patient's peripheral blood repertoire to measure divergence between tissue and blood T-cell populations. The study at large found these results: VJ-independent divergence between tissue and blood was below expectation in non-neoplastic patients but above expectation in all gliomas, especially low-grade gliomas. Group comparisons were based on small numbers of patients: three non-neoplastic, three low-grade glioma and roughly 8 glioblastoma patients. Tissue and blood shared very few CDR3 sequences, a result attributed to high CDR3 diversity and limited sampling.

The germline V and J ends show losses of 5 bases and 6 bases respectively, and no gene match explains 4 bases of the junction. Measured from the cysteine to the phenylalanine, the CDR3 is 13 residues long. Only the CDR3 part of the read is kept: 39 bases, read in frame from the first base. CDR1 and CDR2 (SGHVS, FQNEAQ) derive from the germline V gene. TCR alpha and beta CDR3 regions were amplified with the iRepertoire nested amplicon-rescue multiplex PCR (arm-PCR) platform from RNA. The input for one-step reverse transcription and amplification was about 85-400 ng of tissue mRNA or PBMC total RNA. After bead purification, a secondary multiplex PCR added Illumina adapters, and libraries were gel-purified between 200 and 400 bp. The libraries contained internal 6-nucleotide barcodes that were used for demultiplexing. Sequencing of libraries was performed on an Illumina MiSeq with 2x220 or 2x250 nucleotide paired-end reads. On the authors' methods: Paired reads were merged using FLASH 1.2.11 and aligned with BWA-MEM to the GRCh37 human genome, and TRA and TRB reads were then extracted. V and J assignment used an IMGT-derived reference of cassette sequences and CDR3 motifs that included pseudogenes. Reads were translated in three frames, and productive CDR3s were defined by a C…FGXG motif without stop codons. Unique combinations of V-J cassette pair and CDR3 amino acid sequence were defined as clonotypes. Reads were filtered by Hamming distance, with the threshold set by the sequence error rate of each sample in mapped regions. TCRdb handled the public reads itself, with Q25 trimming in fastp and clone calling in MiXCR, and kept productive beta chains. For every CDR3 protein sequence, its rows merge into one entry that carries the most common genes and DNA. The V and J calls reflect TCRdb's pipeline rather than the authors' work. The sample table holds roughly 100,000 distinct CDR3 sequences, of which around 28% were seen once. The ten largest clones represent 44% of the sample.

This clonotype was detected ten times or more. What antigen it recognizes has not been identified. No qualities accompany the bases; no much larger clone lies one base away. The rearrangement joined TRBV7-8 to TRBJ1-5; 7 central nucleotides agree with TRBD1. This sequence originates from a human donor with low-grade glioma or glioblastoma, undergoing nonglioma brain surgery, or in good health (not recorded which). The sequenced material came from glioma tissue, nonneoplastic brain tissue, or PBMCs (not recorded which). At the DNA level, the sequence is TGTGCCAGCAGCCCACAGGGGAGTCAGCCCCAGCATTTT. Its protein product is CASSPQGSQPQHF.